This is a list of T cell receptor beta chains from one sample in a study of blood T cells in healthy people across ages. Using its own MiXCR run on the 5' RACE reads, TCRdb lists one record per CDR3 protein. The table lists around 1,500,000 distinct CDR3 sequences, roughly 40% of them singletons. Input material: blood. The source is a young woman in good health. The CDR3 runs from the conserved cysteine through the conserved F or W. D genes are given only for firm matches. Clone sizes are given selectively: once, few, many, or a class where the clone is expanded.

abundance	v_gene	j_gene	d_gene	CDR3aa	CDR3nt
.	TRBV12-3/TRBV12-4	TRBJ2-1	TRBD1	CASRPKTGTEQFF	TGTGCCAGCAGGCCGAAGACAGGGACTGAGCAGTTCTTC
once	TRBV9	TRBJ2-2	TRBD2	CASSVAERGRSGELFF	TGTGCCAGCAGCGTAGCTGAGCGGGGGAGGTCCGGGGAGCTGTTTTTT
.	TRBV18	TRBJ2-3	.	CASSPFRQVTDTQYF	TGTGCCAGCTCACCCTTTCGACAGGTCACAGATACGCAGTATTTT
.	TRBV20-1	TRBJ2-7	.	CSATGRLGEQYF	TGCAGTGCTACGGGACGCCTCGGGGAGCAGTACTTC
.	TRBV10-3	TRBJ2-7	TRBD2	CAISEGLAGTWEQYF	TGTGCCATCAGTGAGGGACTAGCGGGAACGTGGGAGCAGTACTTC
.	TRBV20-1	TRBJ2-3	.	CSAKTIPSTDTQYF	TGCAGTGCAAAGACTATTCCGAGCACAGATACGCAGTATTTT
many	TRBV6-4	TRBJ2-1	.	CASSDSNRFINEQFF	TGTGCCAGCAGTGACTCCAACCGATTCATCAATGAGCAGTTCTTC
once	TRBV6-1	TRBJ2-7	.	CASLIGRGLSSSYEQYF	TGTGCCAGCCTGATTGGCAGGGGCCTTTCAAGCTCCTACGAGCAGTACTTC
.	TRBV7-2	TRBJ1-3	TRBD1	CASSLTGTGSGNTIYF	TGTGCCAGCAGCTTAACCGGGACAGGGTCTGGAAACACCATATATTTT
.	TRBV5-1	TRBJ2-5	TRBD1	CASSPGQGAQETQYF	TGCGCCAGCAGCCCGGGACAGGGGGCACAGGAGACCCAGTACTTC
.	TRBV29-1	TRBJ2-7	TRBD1	CSVVDRSRYEQYF	TGCAGCGTGGTGGACAGGTCCAGATACGAGCAGTACTTC
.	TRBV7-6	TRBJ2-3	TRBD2	CASSSPFEGLAGENTQYF	TGTGCCAGCAGCTCCCCCTTTGAGGGACTAGCGGGGGAGAATACGCAGTATTTT
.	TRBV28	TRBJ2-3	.	CASSVGVDDTQYF	TGTGCCAGCAGTGTGGGAGTTGACGATACGCAGTATTTT
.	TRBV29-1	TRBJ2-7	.	CSVDRGLGYNEQYF	TGCAGCGTTGATAGGGGCTTAGGGTACAATGAGCAGTACTTC
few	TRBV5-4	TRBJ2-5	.	CASTKVGVRETQYF	TGTGCCAGCACAAAAGTGGGAGTGCGGGAGACCCAGTACTTC
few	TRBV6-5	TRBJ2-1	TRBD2	CASTGTSFNEQFF	TGTGCCAGCACTGGGACTAGCTTCAATGAGCAGTTCTTC
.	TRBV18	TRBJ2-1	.	CASSPVQGRRNEQFF	TGTGCCAGCTCACCGGTCCAGGGGAGGCGGAATGAGCAGTTCTTC
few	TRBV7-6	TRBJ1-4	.	CASSRGEFLEKLFF	TGTGCCAGCAGCCGTGGGGAATTCCTTGAAAAACTGTTTTTT
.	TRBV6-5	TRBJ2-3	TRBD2	CASSSFIGTSGAETQYF	TGTGCCAGCAGTTCCTTTATAGGGACTAGCGGAGCGGAGACGCAGTATTTT
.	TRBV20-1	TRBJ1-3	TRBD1	CSARWDRDFSGNTIYF	TGCAGTGCTAGGTGGGACAGGGATTTCTCTGGAAACACCATATATTTT
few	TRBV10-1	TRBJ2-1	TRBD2	CASSDETSGRDEQFF	TGCGCCAGCAGTGACGAGACTAGCGGGAGAGATGAGCAGTTCTTC
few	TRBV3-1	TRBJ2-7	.	CASSQRTSYYEQYF	TGTGCCAGCAGCCAACGTACTAGCTACTACGAGCAGTACTTC
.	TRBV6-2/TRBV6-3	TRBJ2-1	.	CASTRENRRGEQFF	TGTGCCAGCACTAGGGAGAATAGGCGGGGCGAGCAGTTCTTC
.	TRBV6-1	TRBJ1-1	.	CAGSEAFGVTEAFF	TGTGCCGGCAGTGAAGCTTTCGGGGTGACTGAAGCTTTCTTT
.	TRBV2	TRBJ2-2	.	CASTRVQGRVNTGELFF	TGTGCCAGCACCCGCGTACAAGGACGGGTGAACACCGGGGAGCTGTTTTTT
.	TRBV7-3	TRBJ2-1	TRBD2	CASSVSSGGYNNEQFF	TGTGCCAGCAGCGTATCTAGCGGGGGGTACAACAATGAGCAGTTCTTC
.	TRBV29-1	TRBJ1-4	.	CSARRTTNEKLFF	TGCAGCGCCCGAAGGACAACTAATGAAAAACTGTTTTTT
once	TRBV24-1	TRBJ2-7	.	CATSDPLEGHHEQYF	TGTGCCACCAGTGATCCGCTGGAGGGTCACCACGAGCAGTACTTC
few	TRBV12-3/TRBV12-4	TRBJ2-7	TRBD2	CASKLGLSSYEQYF	TGTGCCAGCAAACTGGGACTATCCAGCTACGAGCAGTACTTC
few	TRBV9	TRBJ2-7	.	CASSVGPEGNTYEQYF	TGTGCCAGCAGCGTAGGGCCAGAGGGCAATACCTACGAGCAGTACTTC
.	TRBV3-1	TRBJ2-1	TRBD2	CASSQASGGHEQFF	TGTGCCAGCAGCCAGGCTAGCGGGGGGCATGAGCAGTTCTTC
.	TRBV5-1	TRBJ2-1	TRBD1	CASRTEGARNEQFF	TGCGCCAGTAGAACCGAGGGGGCGCGGAATGAGCAGTTCTTC
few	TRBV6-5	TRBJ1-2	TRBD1	CASREGDRGIVGYTF	TGTGCCAGCAGGGAGGGGGACAGGGGGATCGTCGGCTACACCTTC
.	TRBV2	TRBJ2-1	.	CASSDGTSRPRHRYNERFF	TGTGCCAGCAGTGACGGGACTTCTCGACCCCGGCACCGTTACAATGAGCGGTTCTTC
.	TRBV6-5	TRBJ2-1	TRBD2	CASRGLAAKTYNEQFF	TGTGCCAGCAGGGGACTAGCGGCCAAAACCTACAATGAGCAGTTCTTC
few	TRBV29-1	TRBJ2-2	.	CSVRGALDTGELFF	TGCAGCGTTCGTGGGGCCTTAGACACCGGGGAGCTGTTTTTT
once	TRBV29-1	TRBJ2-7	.	CSGRDSRTPYEQYF	TGCAGCGGGAGGGACAGCAGAACCCCCTACGAGCAGTACTTC
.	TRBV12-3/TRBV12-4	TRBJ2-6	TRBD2	CATRNLGGSGANVLTF	TGTGCCACCCGAAACCTGGGGGGGTCTGGGGCCAACGTCCTGACTTTC
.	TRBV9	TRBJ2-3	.	CASSVELPTDTQYF	TGTGCCAGCAGCGTAGAACTCCCCACAGATACGCAGTATTTT
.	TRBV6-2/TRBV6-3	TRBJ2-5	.	CASSSGRAPGEQYF	TGTGCCAGCAGTTCTGGACGGGCCCCGGGGGAGCAGTACTTC
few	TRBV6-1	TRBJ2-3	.	CASRGDTTDTQYF	TGTGCCAGCAGGGGGGACACCACAGATACGCAGTATTTT
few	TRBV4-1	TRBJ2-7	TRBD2	CASSQGHGRDEQYF	TGCGCCAGCAGCCAAGGACACGGGAGGGACGAGCAGTACTTC
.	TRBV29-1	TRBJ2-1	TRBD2	CSDLSGAGAGGPSEQFF	TGCAGCGACCTTAGTGGGGCGGGAGCGGGAGGGCCAAGTGAGCAGTTCTTC
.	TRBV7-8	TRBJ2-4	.	CASSNRDVAKSIQYF	TGTGCCAGCAGCAACCGGGACGTAGCCAAAAGCATTCAGTACTTC
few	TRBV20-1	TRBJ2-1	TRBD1	CSEQGSYNEQFF	TGCAGTGAACAGGGGTCCTACAATGAGCAGTTCTTC
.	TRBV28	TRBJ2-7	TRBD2	CASTILTGGTGEQYF	TGTGCCAGCACCATTCTGACCGGGGGGACCGGCGAGCAGTACTTC
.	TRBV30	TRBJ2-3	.	CAWSGSWQPTDTQYF	TGTGCCTGGAGTGGATCGTGGCAGCCCACAGATACGCAGTATTTT
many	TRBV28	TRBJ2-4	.	CASSAQGAKNIQYF	TGCGCCAGCAGTGCCCAGGGGGCCAAAAACATTCAGTACTTC
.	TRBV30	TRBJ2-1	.	CAWSAGQGGINEQFF	TGTGCCTGGAGCGCCGGGCAGGGGGGTATCAATGAGCAGTTCTTC
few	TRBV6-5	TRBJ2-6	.	CASSYFLISGANVLTF	TGTGCCAGCAGTTACTTCCTCATCTCTGGGGCCAACGTCCTGACTTTC
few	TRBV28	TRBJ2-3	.	CASQWGGTDTQYF	TGTGCCAGCCAATGGGGCGGCACAGATACGCAGTATTTT
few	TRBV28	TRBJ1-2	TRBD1	CASSGGTGGYGYTF	TGTGCCAGCAGTGGCGGGACAGGGGGTTATGGCTACACCTTC